This T cell receptor (beta chain) stems from a study of blood T cell repertoires in COVID-19 (dated by TCRdb to between 2020 and 2021). About the study as a whole: Collaborator samples came from the United States, Italy and Spain and covered acute and convalescent phases of COVID-19. Deeply sampled blood TCRbeta repertoires from subjects exposed to, actively infected with, or recovered from COVID-19 were included in the dataset. The prospective study material was composed of cDNA or gDNA derived from T cells, B-cell-depleted T cells, or PBMCs. The repertoires were released in a freely available public database meant as a resource for research on the immune response to SARS-CoV-2. The samples were drawn from the first 160 participants of the ongoing ImmuneRACE study and from over a thousand subjects provided by 6 global collaborators. A de-identified subject ID, COVID-19 status, age in years and sex were almost always included in the sample metadata. Where available, HLA class I and class II types were taken from metadata supplied by the sample provider and were not determined by assay-based typing.

The germline V gene (reference sequence) yields SEHNR for CDR1 and FQNEAQ for CDR2. The CDR3 has 15 amino acids, counting the end cysteine and phenylalanine. CDR3 DNA only is kept here, 45 bases in frame from base 1. From V the trimming removes 5 bases and from J it removes 15 bases, while the gene matches leave 19 bases of the junction unaccounted for. Collaborating institutions collected whole blood in K2EDTA tubes following their own protocols. Collaborator samples were shipped for TCRbeta analysis as frozen whole blood, isolated PBMCs, or DNA extracted from either sample type. TCRbeta CDR3 regions were amplified from genomic DNA using the immunoSEQ Assay, a bias-controlled multiplex PCR. The paper's processing steps were these. The number of nucleated cells in each sample was estimated by amplification of reference gene primers within the assay. To quantify the absolute abundance of each unique TCRbeta CDR3 rearrangement, sequence reads were collapsed and filtered. For each sample, productive Simpson clonality was calculated by taking the square root of Simpson's diversity index across productive rearrangements. Here the immuneACCESS table is served through TCRdb, limited to in-frame sequences with V and J called. Missing clones are a known gap in these copies; in checked studies unresolved V genes cover under half, and the rest lacks a known reason. The V and J calls and clone size are taken from that table; D and trimming were inferred from the DNA. In this sample the table shows about 490,000 clones, roughly 88% of which occur a single time. The ten largest clones represent about 3% of the sample.

On this clone: The antigen this receptor binds is unknown. The input lacks base qualities; no much larger clone sits a single base away.

Study-wide findings and limitations: The amount of clinical and demographic metadata varied by source and participant and was provided uncurated.

The sequence was obtained from a human donor in a cohort sampled during active COVID-19. The rearranged chain carries TRBV7-9 and TRBJ2-1, and 7 junctional nucleotides match TRBD1. The sample consisted of peripheral blood. The nucleotides read TGTGCCAGCAGCCCGCAGACAGGGCCCCGGGTCGGAGGGTTCTTC. It specifies CASSPQTGPRVGGFF.